The 9 T cell receptor beta chains presented below share a single source sample, sequenced in a study of cytomegalovirus exposure and HLA in healthy donors. The PCR used 60 Vbeta and 13 Jbeta primers. Measured with immunoSEQ multiplex PCR; TCRdb has only the in-frame clones, and not every one. The sample comprises 85,000 to 100,000 clones, around 70% of which are singletons, and roughly 2.7% rests with the top ten. Sequencing used PBMCs. The receptors shown here come from a man aged 50 or older in good health and CMV-seronegative.

V is TRBV4-1 and J is TRBJ1-1; 8 bases line up with TRBD1. The germline V gene encodes CDR1 MGHRA and CDR2 YSYEKL. This CDR3 contains 14 residues. V shed 5 bases, J shed 3 bases, and the junction held 5 bases outside the gene matches. The CDR3 protein is CASSARTGHTEAFF. For the CDR3, the DNA is TGCGCCAGCAGCGCCCGGACAGGGCACACTGAAGCTTTCTTT.

The rearrangement joins TRBV10-3 to TRBJ2-5; TRBD2 might be the D (5 bases). The CDR3 is made up of 14 amino acids. Per germline, CDR1 ENHRY and CDR2 SYGVKD. V was cut by 0 bases and J by 3 bases, with 8 bases left in between. The CDR3 sequence: CAISESYGEETQYF. The DNA for the CDR3 is TGTGCCATCAGTGAGTCTTACGGGGAAGAGACCCAGTACTTC.

V usage is TRBV9 and J usage is TRBJ2-3, with TRBD2 matching 12 bases. Losses at the gene ends were 4 bases for V and 5 bases for J; bases not matched to a gene: 8. CDR3 size: 16 residues. Germline V gives CDR1 SGDLS, CDR2 YYNGEE. The CDR3 reads CASSRTAGLAGDTQYF. In nucleotides, the CDR3 is TGTGCCAGCAGCCGAACAGCGGGACTAGCGGGAGATACGCAGTATTTT. The full variable domain, completed using reference TRBV9 and TRBJ2-3, is DSGVTQTPKHLITATGQRVTLRCSPRSGDLSVYWYQQSLDQGLQFLIQYYNGEERAKGNILERFSAQQFPDLHSELNLSSLELGDSALYFCASSRTAGLAGDTQYFGPGTRLTVL.

The gene calls are TRBV7-3 and TRBJ2-3; the D is unclear. The CDR3 runs 13 residues. The V gene lost 1 base and the J gene lost 6 bases, with 8 bases spanning the gap. Germline assignment: CDR1 SGHTA and CDR2 FQGTGA. CDR3 sequence (DNA): TGTGCCAGCAGCTTAAACCGGTTGGATACGCAGTATTTT. This encodes CASSLNRLDTQYF.

V and J are TRBV5-8 and TRBJ1-1, with 9 bases identical to TRBD1. Germline V gene lookup returns CDR1 SGHTS and CDR2 YDEGEE. J was trimmed by 4 bases and V by 0 bases; bases with no gene match: 4. The CDR3 is 15 amino acids. CDR3 in DNA: TGTGCCAGCAGCTTGGACAGGGGGCCAGGCACTGAAGCTTTCTTT. Translation: CASSLDRGPGTEAFF.

The chain uses TRBV5-1 and TRBJ2-1; D uncertain. Germline-derived CDR1 and CDR2 are SGHRS and YFSETQ. Trimming left V 0 bases short and J 0 bases short, with 7 bases between. The CDR3 contains 15 residues. The CDR3 is CASSLEPSSYNEQFF. The CDR3 coding sequence is TGCGCCAGCAGCTTGGAACCGAGCTCCTACAATGAGCAGTTCTTC.

The CDR3 bases are TGTGCCAGCAGCTTAAACAGCATGAACACTGAAGCTTTCTTT. It encodes CASSLNSMNTEAFF. The chain has TRBV7-3 and TRBJ1-1; D is uncertain. The V end lost 1 base, the J end lost 0 bases, and 6 bases lay between the germline ends. Germline values: CDR1 SGHTA, CDR2 FQGTGA. The CDR3 consists of 14 residues.

CDR3 sequence (DNA): TGTGCCAGCAGCTTAGGGTTAGTTCAGAACACTGAAGCTTTCTTT. This gives the protein CASSLGLVQNTEAFF. V and J are TRBV7-6 and TRBJ1-1; D is unresolved. The germline V and J ends were trimmed by 1 base and 1 base, with 10 bases remaining between them. The CDR3 is 15 amino acids. Germline V CDR1 and CDR2: SGHVS, FNYEAQ.

The chain couples TRBV9 to TRBJ1-2; 10 positions agree with TRBD1. With V trimmed by 3 bases and J by 3 bases, 5 bases remained unmatched. Germline CDR1 SGDLS, CDR2 YYNGEE. The CDR3 extends over 15 amino acids. In nucleotides, the CDR3 is TGTGCCAGCAGCGCTTGGACAGGGGGTGACTATGGCTACACCTTC. Its protein is CASSAWTGGDYGYTF.